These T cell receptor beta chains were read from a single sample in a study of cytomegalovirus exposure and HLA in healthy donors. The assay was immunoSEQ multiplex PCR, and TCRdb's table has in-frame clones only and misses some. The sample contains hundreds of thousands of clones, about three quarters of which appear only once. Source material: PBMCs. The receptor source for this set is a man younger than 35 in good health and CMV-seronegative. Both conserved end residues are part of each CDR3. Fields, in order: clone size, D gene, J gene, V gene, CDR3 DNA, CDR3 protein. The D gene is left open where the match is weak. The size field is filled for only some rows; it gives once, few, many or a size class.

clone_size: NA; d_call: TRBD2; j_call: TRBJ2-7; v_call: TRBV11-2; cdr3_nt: TGTGCCAGCAGCCACGGACTAGCTGGTGACGAGCAGTACTTC; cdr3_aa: CASSHGLAGDEQYF
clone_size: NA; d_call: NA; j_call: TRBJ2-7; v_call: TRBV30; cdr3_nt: TGTACCTGGAGTGGAGGGACTGAAAGTTTCTACGAGCAGTACTTC; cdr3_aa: CTWSGGTESFYEQYF
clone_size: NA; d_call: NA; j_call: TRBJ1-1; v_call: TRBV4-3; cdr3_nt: TGCGCCAGCAGCCAAGTATCGGGGAACACTGAAGCTTTCTTT; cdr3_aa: CASSQVSGNTEAFF
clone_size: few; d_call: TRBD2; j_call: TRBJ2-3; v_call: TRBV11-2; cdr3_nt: TGTGCCAGCAGACTAGCGGGGGGGTTCACAGATACGCAGTATTTT; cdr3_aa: CASRLAGGFTDTQYF
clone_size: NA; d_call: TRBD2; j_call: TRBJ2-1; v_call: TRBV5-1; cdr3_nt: TGCGCCAGCAGCTCGGGAATAGCGGGGGGGGTGGCTGGTGAGCAGTTCTTC; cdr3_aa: CASSSGIAGGVAGEQFF
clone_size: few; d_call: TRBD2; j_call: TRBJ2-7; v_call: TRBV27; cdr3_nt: TGTGCCAGCAGTTTTGGGACTAGTATTTGGGACGAGCAGTACTTC; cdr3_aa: CASSFGTSIWDEQYF
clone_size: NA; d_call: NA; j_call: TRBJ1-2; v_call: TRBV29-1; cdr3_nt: TGCAGCGTTGCGAGAAACTACACCTTC; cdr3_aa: CSVARNYTF
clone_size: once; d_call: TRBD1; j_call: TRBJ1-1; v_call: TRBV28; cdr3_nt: TGTGCCAGCAGCTTACAGGGGGCGCACACTGAAGCTTTCTTT; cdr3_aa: CASSLQGAHTEAFF
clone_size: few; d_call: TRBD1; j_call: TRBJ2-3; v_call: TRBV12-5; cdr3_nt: TGTGCTAGTGGTCCGGGACAGGGAAGGACAGATACGCAGTATTTT; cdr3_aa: CASGPGQGRTDTQYF
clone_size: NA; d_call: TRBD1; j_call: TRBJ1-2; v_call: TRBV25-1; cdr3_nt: TGTGCCAGCAGTGGTTACGGACAGGGAGCTAACTATGGCTACACCTTC; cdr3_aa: CASSGYGQGANYGYTF
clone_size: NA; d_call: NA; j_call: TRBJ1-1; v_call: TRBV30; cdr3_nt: TGTGCCTGGAGTGTCCCAGGGGCAGGTGGTGAAGCTTTCTTT; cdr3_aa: CAWSVPGAGGEAFF
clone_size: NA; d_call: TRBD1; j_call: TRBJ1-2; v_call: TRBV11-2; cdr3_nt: TGTGCCAGCAGCCCCCGGGGACAGGAGTTAAACTATGGCTACACCTTC; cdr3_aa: CASSPRGQELNYGYTF
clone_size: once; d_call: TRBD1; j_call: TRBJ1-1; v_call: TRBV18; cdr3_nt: TGTGCCAGCTCACCAGAGGATAACAGGGGGGGCACTGAAGCTTTCTTT; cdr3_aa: CASSPEDNRGGTEAFF
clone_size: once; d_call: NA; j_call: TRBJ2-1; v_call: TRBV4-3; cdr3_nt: TGCGCCAGCAGCCAAGATCGACTCCCTACGCAGTTCTTC; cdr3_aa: CASSQDRLPTQFF
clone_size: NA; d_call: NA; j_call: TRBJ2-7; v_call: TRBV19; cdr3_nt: TGTGCCAGTAGTATTGCGGGGCCGGGTGTCTCCGAGCAGTACTTC; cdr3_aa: CASSIAGPGVSEQYF
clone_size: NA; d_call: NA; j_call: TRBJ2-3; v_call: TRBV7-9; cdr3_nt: TGTGCCAGCAGCGGGGGCGTTTTGGCAGATACGCAGTATTTT; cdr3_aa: CASSGGVLADTQYF
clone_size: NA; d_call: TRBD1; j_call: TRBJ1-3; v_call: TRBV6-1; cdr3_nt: TGTGCCAGCATCTCCGGGACAGGGAGAGACACCATATATTTT; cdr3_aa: CASISGTGRDTIYF